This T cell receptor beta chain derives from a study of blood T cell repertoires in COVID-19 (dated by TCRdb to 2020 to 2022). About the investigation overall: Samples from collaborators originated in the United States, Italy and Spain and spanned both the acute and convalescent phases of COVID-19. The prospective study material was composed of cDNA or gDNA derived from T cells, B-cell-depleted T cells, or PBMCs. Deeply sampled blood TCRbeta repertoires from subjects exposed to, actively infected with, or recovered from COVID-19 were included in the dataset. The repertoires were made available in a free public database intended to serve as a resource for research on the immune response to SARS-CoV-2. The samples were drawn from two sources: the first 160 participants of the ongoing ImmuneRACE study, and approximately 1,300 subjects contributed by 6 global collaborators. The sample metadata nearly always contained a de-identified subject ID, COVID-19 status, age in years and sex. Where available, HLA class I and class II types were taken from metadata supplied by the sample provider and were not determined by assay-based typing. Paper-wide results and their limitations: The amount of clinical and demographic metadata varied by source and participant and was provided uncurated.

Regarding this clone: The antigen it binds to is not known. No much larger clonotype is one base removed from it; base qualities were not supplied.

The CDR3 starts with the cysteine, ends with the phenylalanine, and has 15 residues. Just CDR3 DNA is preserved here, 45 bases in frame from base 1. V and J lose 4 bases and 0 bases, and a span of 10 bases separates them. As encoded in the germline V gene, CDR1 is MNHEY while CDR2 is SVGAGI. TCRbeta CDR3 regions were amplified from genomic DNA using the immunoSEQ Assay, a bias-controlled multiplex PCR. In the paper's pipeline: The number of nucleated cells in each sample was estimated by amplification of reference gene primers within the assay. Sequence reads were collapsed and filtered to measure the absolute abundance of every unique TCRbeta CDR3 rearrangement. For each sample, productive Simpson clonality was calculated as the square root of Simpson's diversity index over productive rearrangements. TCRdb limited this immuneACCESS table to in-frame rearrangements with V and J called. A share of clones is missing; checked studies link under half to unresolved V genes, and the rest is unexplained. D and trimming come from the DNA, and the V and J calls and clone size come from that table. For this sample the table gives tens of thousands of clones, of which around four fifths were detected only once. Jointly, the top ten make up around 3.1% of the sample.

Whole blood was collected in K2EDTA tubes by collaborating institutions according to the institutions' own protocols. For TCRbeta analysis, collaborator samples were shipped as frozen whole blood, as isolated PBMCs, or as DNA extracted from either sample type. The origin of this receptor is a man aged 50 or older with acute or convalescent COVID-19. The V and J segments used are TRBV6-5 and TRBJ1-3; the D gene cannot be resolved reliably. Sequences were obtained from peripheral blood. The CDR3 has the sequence CASSLNWSSGNTIYF. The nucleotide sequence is TGTGCCAGCAGTTTGAACTGGAGCTCTGGAAACACCATATATTTT.